A single sample is the source of the 13 T cell receptor beta chains below, sequenced in a study of cytomegalovirus exposure and HLA in healthy donors. The PCR made use of 60 Vbeta and 13 Jbeta primers. TCRdb's copy holds only in-frame clones and misses some; the assay was immunoSEQ multiplex PCR. The sample table includes about 200,000 clones. The sequenced sample consisted of PBMCs. These receptors were taken from a girl aged 2 to 9 in good health and CMV-seropositive.

The chain combines TRBV6-5 with TRBJ1-1, with D maybe TRBD1 (6 bases). The V gene lost 0 bases and the J gene lost 3 bases, with 11 bases spanning the gap. The CDR3 is made up of 15 amino acids. CDR1 and CDR2 from the germline V gene are MNHEY and SVGAGI. The CDR3 is CASSYSSAGDTEAFF. The DNA of the CDR3 is TGTGCCAGCAGTTACTCCTCCGCAGGGGACACTGAAGCTTTCTTT.

The CDR3 is CATTQGFNEQFF. In DNA, the CDR3 is TGTGCCACAACACAGGGTTTCAATGAGCAGTTCTTC. J is TRBJ2-1 and V is TRBV28; tentative D call: TRBD1 (6 bases). Germline values: CDR1 MDHEN, CDR2 SYDVKM. This CDR3 comprises 12 residues. Deletions cut 10 bases from V and 6 bases from J, with 13 bases between.

The chain links TRBV18 to TRBJ1-1, with a tentative D call TRBD1 (6 bases). The CDR3 is made up of 14 amino acids. Trimming took off 8 bases at V and 8 bases at J, with 21 bases between the two ends. Germline-derived CDR1 and CDR2 are KGHSH and LQKENI. The CDR3 bases are TGTGCCAGCGTCCGGGACATGACTCTGTGGGAAGCTTTCTTT. Protein: CASVRDMTLWEAFF.

The rearrangement links TRBV7-2 to TRBJ1-3, with D possibly TRBD1 on 5 matching bases. CDR1 SGHTA and CDR2 FQGNSA come from the germline V gene. The CDR3 runs 14 residues. Trimming removed 5 bases at V and 9 bases at J, with 17 bases between. The CDR3 coding sequence is TGTGCCAGCAGCGAAAGGGGAGGGGTGCCCACCATATATTTT. The encoded protein is CASSERGGVPTIYF.

The chain couples TRBV28 to TRBJ2-4; possibly TRBD1 for D (6 bases). CDR1 MDHEN and CDR2 SYDVKM come from the germline V gene. This CDR3 comprises 12 residues. V lost 4 bases and J lost 9, with 10 bases in between. This chain's CDR3 is CASSSRDIIQYF. CDR3 coding DNA: TGTGCCAGCAGTTCCCGGGACATCATTCAGTACTTC.

The chain combines TRBV27 with TRBJ2-3, with TRBD1 as a possible D gene (6 bases). The CDR3 runs 17 residues. Trimming pared 1 base from V and 0 bases from J, leaving 14 bases between. Germline lookup yields CDR1 MNHEY and CDR2 SMNVEV (reference sequence). The CDR3 DNA follows: TGTGCCAGCAGTTTATATCAGGGGCAGGGGAGCACAGATACGCAGTATTTT. This encodes CASSLYQGQGSTDTQYF.

The V gene is TRBV6-1, the J gene TRBJ2-7, with D unresolved. The length of the CDR3 is 10 residues. Trimming removed 6 bases at V and 3 bases at J, with 3 bases between. Germline CDR1 and CDR2: MNHNS and SASEGT. CDR3 sequence (DNA): TGTGCCAGCAGCCTCTACGAGCAGTACTTC. Protein product: CASSLYEQYF.

J is TRBJ1-3 and V is TRBV5-1; D is unresolved. Trimming took off 2 bases at V and 4 bases at J, with 13 bases between the two ends. The length of the CDR3 is 15 residues. CDR1 is SGHRS and CDR2 is YFSETQ in the germline V gene. The CDR3 bases are TGCGCCAGCAGCTTCGCCCCTACAGCAGGAAACACCATATATTTT. This encodes CASSFAPTAGNTIYF.

The chain combines TRBV6-1 with TRBJ1-4; D gene uncertain. V was pared by 1 base and J by 4 bases, with 7 bases between. In germline, CDR1 is MNHNS, CDR2 SASEGT. CDR3 length: 14 amino acids. CDR3 sequence: CASSEVAVNEKLFF. As DNA, the CDR3 is TGTGCCAGCAGTGAAGTCGCAGTTAATGAAAAACTGTTTTTT.

The chain links TRBV15 to TRBJ2-5; the D gene is possibly TRBD1 (5 bases). Germline V gene data show CDR1 as LNHNV and CDR2 as YYDKDF (reference sequence). Trimming took off 5 bases at V and 0 bases at J, with 13 bases between the two ends. This CDR3 is 15 amino acids long. CDR3 sequence: CATSSNRRNQETQYF. As DNA, the CDR3 is TGTGCCACCAGCTCGAACAGGCGAAACCAAGAGACCCAGTACTTC.

The chain carries TRBV9 and TRBJ2-5; D ambiguous. V lost 2 bases, J lost 0 bases, and 8 bases lay in between. The CDR3 has 14 residues. CDR1 and CDR2 from the germline V gene are SGDLS and YYNGEE. As DNA, the CDR3 is TGTGCCAGCAGCGTTTCCGGGTACCAAGAGACCCAGTACTTC. Amino acids: CASSVSGYQETQYF.

CDR3 protein: CASSISGDEQYF. CDR3 nucleotides: TGTGCCAGTAGTATATCGGGTGACGAGCAGTACTTC. This rearrangement joins TRBV19 to TRBJ2-7; no definite D call. V lost 2 bases, J lost 5 bases, and 7 bases lay in between. This CDR3 has 12 amino acids. Per germline, CDR1 LNHDA and CDR2 SQIVND (reference sequence).

The CDR3 DNA reads TGCGCCAGCAGAGGACTGCAAGAGACCCAGTACTTC. Translated, it gives CASRGLQETQYF. The chain is built from TRBV5-1 and TRBJ2-5; a possible D gene is TRBD2 (5 bases). The germline V gene encodes CDR1 SGHRS and CDR2 YFSETQ. V lost 5 bases to trimming and J lost 2 bases, with 7 bases between them. The CDR3 has 12 residues.